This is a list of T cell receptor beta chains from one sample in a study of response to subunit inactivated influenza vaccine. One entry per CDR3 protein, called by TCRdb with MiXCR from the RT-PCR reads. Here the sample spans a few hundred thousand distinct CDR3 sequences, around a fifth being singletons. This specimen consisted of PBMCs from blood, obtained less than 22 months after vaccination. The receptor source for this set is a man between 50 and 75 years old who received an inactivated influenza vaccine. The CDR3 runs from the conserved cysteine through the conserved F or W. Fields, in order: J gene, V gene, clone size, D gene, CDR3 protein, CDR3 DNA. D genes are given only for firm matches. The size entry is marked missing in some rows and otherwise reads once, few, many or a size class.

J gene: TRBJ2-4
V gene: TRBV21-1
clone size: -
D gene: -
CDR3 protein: CASSKRDRGQNIQYF
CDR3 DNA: TGTGCCAGCAGCAAACGGGACAGGGGGCAAAACATTCAGTACTTC

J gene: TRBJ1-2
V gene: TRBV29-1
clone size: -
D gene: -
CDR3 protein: CSAAGDINYGYTF
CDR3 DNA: TGCAGCGCCGCCGGGGACATTAACTATGGCTACACCTTC

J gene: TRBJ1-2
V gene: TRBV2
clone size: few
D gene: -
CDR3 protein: CASSEQGRYGYTF
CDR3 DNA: TGTGCCAGCAGTGAACAGGGTCGGTATGGCTACACCTTC

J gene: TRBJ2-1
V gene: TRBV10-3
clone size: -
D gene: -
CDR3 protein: CAIRRAGELNEQFF
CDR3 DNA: TGTGCCATCAGAAGGGCAGGGGAGTTGAATGAGCAGTTCTTC

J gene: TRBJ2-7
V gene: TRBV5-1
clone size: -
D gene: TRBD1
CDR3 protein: CASSWGTGTASYEQYF
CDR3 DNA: TGCGCCAGCAGCTGGGGGACCGGGACAGCCTCCTACGAGCAGTACTTC

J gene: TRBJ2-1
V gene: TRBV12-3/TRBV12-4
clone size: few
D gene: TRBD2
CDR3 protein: CASGSGGASYNEQFF
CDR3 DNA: TGTGCCAGCGGGAGCGGGGGAGCCTCCTACAATGAGCAGTTCTTC

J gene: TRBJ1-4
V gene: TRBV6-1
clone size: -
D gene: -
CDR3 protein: CASSNLPGEKLFF
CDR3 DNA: TGTGCCAGCAGCAATCTCCCCGGGGAAAAACTGTTTTTT

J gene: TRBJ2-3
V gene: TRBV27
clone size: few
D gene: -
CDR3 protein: CASSLSVAGTDTQYF
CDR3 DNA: TGTGCCAGCAGTTTATCTGTGGCGGGCACAGATACGCAGTATTTT

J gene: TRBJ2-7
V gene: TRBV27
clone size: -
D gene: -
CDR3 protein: CASSLDRLYEQYF
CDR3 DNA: TGTGCCAGCAGTTTAGACAGACTCTACGAGCAGTACTTC

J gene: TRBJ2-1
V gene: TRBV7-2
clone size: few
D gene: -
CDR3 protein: CASSPWGQGGNEQFF
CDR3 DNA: TGTGCCAGCAGCCCCTGGGGGCAGGGAGGCAATGAGCAGTTCTTC